This T cell receptor (beta chain) was captured in a study of blood T cell repertoires in COVID-19. The wider study: Acute and convalescent COVID-19 specimens originated in the United States, Italy and Spain. T cells, B-cell-depleted T cells, or PBMCs supplied cDNA or gDNA.

The CDR3 sequence is 16 residues long. CDR1 is KGHDR, CDR2 SFDVKD, per germline. The V and J ends lost 5 bases and 8 bases respectively, with 21 bases between them. Per the study methods: Quantification of nucleated cells was approximated via reference gene primer amplification. TCRdb's table, derived via immunoSEQ multiplex PCR, lists solely in-frame clones and lacks some. D and trimming were read from the DNA, whereas the V and J calls and clone size are those reported in that table. In the table there are around 190,000 clones, 75% to 90% of which are singletons. This chain uses TRBV24-1 with TRBJ2-1; tentative D call: TRBD2 (7 bases). Material: peripheral blood. The clonotype comes from a man in his 60s with acute or convalescent COVID-19. CDR3: CATSGVRGGSVYEQFF. In DNA form, the CDR3 reads TGTGCCACCAGTGGGGTCAGGGGCGGGAGTGTATATGAGCAGTTCTTC.